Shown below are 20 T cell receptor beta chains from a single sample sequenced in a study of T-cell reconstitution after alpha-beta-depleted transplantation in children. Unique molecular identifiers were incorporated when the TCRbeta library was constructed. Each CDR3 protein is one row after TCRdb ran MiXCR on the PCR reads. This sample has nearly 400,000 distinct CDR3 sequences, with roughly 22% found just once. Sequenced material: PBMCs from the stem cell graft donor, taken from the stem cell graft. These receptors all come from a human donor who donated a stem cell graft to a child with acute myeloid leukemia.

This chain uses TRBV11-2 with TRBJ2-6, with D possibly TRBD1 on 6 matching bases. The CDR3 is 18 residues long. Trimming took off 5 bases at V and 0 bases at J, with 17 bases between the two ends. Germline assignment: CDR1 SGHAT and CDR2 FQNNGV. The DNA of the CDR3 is TGTGCCAGCAGCCTAGGAGGACAGCAGAGCTCTGGGGCCAACGTCCTGACTTTC. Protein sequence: CASSLGGQQSSGANVLTF.

The CDR3 region has the DNA TGCAGTGCAGTCCCCCTTCGCGGCGGGATAACAGATACGCAGTATTTT. Translation: CSAVPLRGGITDTQYF. The chain is built from TRBV20-1 and TRBJ2-3; perhaps TRBD2 as D (6 bases). Germline CDR1 and CDR2: DFQATT and SNEGSKA (reference sequence). The CDR3 covers 16 residues. V was pared by 6 bases and J by 3 bases, with 22 bases between.

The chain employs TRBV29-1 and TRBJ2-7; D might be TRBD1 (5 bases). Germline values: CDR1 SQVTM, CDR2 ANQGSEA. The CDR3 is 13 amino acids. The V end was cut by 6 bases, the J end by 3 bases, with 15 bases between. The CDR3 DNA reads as TGCAGCGTCGTGACAGACTTTCTCTACGAGCAGTACTTC. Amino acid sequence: CSVVTDFLYEQYF.

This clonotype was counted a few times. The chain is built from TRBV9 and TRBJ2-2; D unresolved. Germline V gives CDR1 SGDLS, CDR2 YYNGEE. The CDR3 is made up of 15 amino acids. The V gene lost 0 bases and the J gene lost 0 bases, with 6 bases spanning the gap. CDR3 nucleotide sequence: TGTGCCAGCAGCGTAGGACAATCGAACACCGGGGAGCTGTTTTTT. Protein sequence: CASSVGQSNTGELFF.

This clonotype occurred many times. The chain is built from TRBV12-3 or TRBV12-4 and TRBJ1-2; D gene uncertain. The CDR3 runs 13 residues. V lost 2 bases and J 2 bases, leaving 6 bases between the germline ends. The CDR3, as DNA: TGTGCCAGCAGTTTAAGCGGGAACTATGGCTACACCTTC. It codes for CASSLSGNYGYTF.

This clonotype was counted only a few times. The CDR3 coding sequence is TGTGCCAGCACCCGGGAGGTGAACACTGAAGCTTTCTTT. Residues: CASTREVNTEAFF. This rearrangement joins TRBV12-3 or TRBV12-4 to TRBJ1-1; no clear D. The V gene lost 7 bases and the J gene lost 0 bases, with 9 bases spanning the gap. The CDR3 loop spans 13 amino acids.

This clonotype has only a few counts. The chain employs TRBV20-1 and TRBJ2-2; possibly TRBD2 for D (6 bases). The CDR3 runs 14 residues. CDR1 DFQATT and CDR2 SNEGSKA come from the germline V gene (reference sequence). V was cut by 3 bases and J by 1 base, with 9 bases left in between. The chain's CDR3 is CSARPGGNTGELFF. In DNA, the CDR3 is TGCAGTGCTAGGCCCGGGGGGAACACCGGGGAGCTGTTTTTT.

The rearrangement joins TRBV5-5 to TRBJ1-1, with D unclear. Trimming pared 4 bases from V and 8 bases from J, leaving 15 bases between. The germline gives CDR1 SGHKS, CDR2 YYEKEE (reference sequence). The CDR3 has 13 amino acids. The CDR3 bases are TGTGCCAGCAGCCAGACCCCGGCGGAAGAAGCTTTCTTT. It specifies CASSQTPAEEAFF.

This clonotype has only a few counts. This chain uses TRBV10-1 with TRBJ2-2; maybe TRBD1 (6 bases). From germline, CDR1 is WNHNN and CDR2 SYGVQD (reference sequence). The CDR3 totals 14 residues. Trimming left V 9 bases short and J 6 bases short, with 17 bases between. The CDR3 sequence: CARRETGSAGELFF. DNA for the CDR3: TGCGCCAGAAGGGAAACAGGGTCGGCCGGGGAGCTGTTTTTT.

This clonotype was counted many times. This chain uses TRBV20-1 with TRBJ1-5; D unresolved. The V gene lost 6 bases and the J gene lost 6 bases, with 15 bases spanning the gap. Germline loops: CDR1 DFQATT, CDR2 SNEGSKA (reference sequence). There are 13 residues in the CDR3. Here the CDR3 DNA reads TGCAGTGCGAGCGCGCAGAGTAGTCAGCCCCAGCATTTT. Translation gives CSASAQSSQPQHF.

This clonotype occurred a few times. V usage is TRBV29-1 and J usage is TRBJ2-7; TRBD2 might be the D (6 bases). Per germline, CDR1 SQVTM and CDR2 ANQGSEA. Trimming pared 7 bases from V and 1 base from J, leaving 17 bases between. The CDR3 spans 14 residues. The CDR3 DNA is TGCAGCGCCAGCTGGGCCGGGAGTTCCTACGAGCAGTACTTC. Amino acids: CSASWAGSSYEQYF.

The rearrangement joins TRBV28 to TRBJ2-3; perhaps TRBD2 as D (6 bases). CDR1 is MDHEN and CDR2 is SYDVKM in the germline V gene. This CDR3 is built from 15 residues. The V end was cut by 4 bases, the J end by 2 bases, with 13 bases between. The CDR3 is CASSSKADYTDTQYF. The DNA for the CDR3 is TGTGCCAGCAGTTCAAAAGCGGACTACACAGATACGCAGTATTTT.

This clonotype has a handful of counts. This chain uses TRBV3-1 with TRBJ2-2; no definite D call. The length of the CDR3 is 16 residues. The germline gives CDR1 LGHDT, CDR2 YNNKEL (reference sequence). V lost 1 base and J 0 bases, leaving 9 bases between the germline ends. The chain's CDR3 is CASSQAWQANTGELFF. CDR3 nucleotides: TGTGCCAGCAGCCAAGCGTGGCAGGCGAACACCGGGGAGCTGTTTTTT.

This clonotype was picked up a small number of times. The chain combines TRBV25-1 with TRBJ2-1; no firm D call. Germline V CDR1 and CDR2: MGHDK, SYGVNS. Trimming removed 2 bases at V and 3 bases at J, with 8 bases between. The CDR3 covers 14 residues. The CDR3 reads CASSEHLSYNEQFF. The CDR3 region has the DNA TGTGCCAGCAGTGAACACCTAAGCTACAATGAGCAGTTCTTC.

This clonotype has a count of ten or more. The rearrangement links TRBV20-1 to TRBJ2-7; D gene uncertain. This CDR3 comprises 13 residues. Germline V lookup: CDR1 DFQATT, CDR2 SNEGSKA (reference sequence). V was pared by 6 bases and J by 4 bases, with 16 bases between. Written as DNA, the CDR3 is TGCAGTGCCGGCAGCAGCAGGAAGTACGAGCAGTACTTC. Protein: CSAGSSRKYEQYF.

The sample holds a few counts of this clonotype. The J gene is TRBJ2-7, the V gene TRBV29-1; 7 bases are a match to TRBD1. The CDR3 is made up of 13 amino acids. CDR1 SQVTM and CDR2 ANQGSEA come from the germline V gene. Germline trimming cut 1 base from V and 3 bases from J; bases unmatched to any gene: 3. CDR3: CSVEGRDSYEQYF. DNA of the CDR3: TGCAGCGTTGAAGGCCGGGACAGCTACGAGCAGTACTTC.

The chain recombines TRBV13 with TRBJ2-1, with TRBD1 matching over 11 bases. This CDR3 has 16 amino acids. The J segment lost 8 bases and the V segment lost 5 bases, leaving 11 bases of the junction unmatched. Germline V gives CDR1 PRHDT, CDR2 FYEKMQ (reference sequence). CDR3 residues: CASSPPFGTGGDEQFF. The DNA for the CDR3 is TGTGCCAGCAGCCCCCCTTTCGGGACAGGGGGGGATGAGCAGTTCTTC.

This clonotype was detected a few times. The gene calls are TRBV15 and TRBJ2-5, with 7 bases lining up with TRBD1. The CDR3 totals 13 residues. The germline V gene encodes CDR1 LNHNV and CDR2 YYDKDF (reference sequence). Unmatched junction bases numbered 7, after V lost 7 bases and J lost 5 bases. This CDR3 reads CATNQGVGETQYF. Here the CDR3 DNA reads TGTGCCACCAATCAGGGGGTTGGGGAGACCCAGTACTTC.

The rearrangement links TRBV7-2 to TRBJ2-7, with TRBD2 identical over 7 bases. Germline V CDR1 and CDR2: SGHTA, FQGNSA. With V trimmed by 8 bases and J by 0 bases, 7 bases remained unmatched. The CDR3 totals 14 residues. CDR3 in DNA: TGTGCCAGCTCCCGGCGGGGGAGCTCCTACGAGCAGTACTTC. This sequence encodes CASSRRGSSYEQYF.

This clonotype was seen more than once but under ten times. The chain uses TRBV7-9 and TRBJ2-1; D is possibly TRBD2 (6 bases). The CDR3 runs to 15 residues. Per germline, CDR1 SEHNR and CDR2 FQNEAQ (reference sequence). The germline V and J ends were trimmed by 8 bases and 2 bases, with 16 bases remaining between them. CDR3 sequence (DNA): TGTGCCAGCCCCCCGGAGGGCGAGGCCTACAATGAGCAGTTCTTC. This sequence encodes CASPPEGEAYNEQFF.